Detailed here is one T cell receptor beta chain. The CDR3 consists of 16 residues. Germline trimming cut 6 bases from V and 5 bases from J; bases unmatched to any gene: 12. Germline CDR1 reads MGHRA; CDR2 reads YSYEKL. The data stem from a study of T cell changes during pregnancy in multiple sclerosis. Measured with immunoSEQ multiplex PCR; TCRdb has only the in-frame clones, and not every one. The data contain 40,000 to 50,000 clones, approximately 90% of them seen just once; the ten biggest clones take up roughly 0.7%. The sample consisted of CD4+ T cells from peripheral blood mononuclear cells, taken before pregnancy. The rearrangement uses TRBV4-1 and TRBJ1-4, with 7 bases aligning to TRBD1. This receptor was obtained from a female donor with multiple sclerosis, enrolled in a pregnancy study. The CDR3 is CASRSTDRAFNEKLFF. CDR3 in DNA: TGCGCCAGCAGATCTACCGACAGGGCCTTCAATGAAAAACTGTTTTTT.